The clone carrying this T cell receptor beta chain was found many times. Antigen unknown. The source of the sample is a study of CD8 T cells in ankylosing spondylitis. The CDR3 consists of 14 residues. With 4 bases clipped from V and 11 bases from J, the junction kept 8 bases outside the gene matches. Germline loops: CDR1 LGHNA, CDR2 YSLEER. From the 5' RACE reads, TCRdb called clonotypes with MiXCR, one entry per CDR3 protein. The profile shows about 240,000 distinct CDR3 sequences, 8% to 9.5% of them singletons. Study outcomes and limitations: Significantly higher representation of disease-linked clones was reported for matched ankylosing spondylitis synovial fluid. Seemingly characteristic of ankylosing spondylitis blood was a TCR beta motif consisting of 7 or 8 highly homologous variants. Peripheral blood held disease-linked clones only at relatively low frequency, and these were CD8+.

The chain recombines TRBV4-3 with TRBJ2-4; 10 bases map to TRBD2. This receptor was taken from a male donor with ankylosing spondylitis or in good health (not recorded which). The sample consisted of blood, either unsorted or a sorted T cell fraction (not recorded which). The CDR3 region has the DNA TGCGCCAGCAGCCGGACCGGGACTAGCGAGGTTCAGTACTTC. Encoded protein: CASSRTGTSEVQYF.